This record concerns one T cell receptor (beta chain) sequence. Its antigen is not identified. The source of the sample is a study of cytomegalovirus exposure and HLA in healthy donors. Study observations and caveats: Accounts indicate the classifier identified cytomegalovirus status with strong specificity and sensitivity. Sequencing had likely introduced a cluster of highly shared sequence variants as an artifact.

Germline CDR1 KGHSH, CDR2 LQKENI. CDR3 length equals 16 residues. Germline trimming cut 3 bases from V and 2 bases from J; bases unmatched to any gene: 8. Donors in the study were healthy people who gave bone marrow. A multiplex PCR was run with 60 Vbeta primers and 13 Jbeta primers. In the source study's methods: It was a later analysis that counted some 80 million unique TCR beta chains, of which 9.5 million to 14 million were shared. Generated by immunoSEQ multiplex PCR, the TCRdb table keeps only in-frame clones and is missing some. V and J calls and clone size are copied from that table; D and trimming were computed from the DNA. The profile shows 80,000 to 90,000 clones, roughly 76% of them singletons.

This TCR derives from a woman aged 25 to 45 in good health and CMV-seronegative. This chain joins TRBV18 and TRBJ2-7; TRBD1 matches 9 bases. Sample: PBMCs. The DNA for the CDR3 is TGTGCCAGCTCACCGAACAGGGGGCGGTTGACCTACGAGCAGTACTTC. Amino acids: CASSPNRGRLTYEQYF.